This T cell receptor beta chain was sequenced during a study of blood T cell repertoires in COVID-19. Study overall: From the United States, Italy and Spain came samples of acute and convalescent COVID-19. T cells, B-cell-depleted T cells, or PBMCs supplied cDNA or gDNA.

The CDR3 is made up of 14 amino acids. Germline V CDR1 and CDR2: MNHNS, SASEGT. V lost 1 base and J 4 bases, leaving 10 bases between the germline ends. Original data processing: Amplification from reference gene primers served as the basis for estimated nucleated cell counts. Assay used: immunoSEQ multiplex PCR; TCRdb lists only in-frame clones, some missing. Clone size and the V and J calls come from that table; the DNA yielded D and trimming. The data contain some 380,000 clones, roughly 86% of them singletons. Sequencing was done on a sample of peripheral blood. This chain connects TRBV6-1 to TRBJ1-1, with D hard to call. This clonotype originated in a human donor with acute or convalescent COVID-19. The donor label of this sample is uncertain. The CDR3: CASSEVERVTEAFF. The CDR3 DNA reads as TGTGCCAGCAGTGAAGTCGAGAGGGTCACTGAAGCTTTCTTT.